This T cell receptor (beta chain) was identified during a study of blood T cell repertoires in COVID-19. The data were produced by immunoSEQ multiplex PCR, yet TCRdb's version contains in-frame clones alone and is incomplete. The sample has fewer than 100,000 clones, roughly 85% seen once. The CDR3 extends over 13 amino acids. V was pared by 5 bases and J by 9 bases, with 5 bases of the junction left unmatched. Germline V gene lookup returns CDR1 MRHNA and CDR2 SNTAGT. Sequenced material: peripheral blood. The chain couples TRBV6-4 to TRBJ2-1, with 9 positions matching TRBD1. This clonotype originated in a man aged 65 to 85 with acute or convalescent COVID-19. The CDR3 is CASSYRGQGEQFF. The CDR3 DNA reads as TGTGCCAGCAGTTACAGGGGGCAGGGTGAGCAGTTCTTC.